This T cell receptor (beta chain) originates from a study of tumor-infiltrating lymphocytes in primary liver carcinoma. On the study more broadly: These were node-negative, non-metastatic T1-T3 tumors of roughly 4 to 11 cm. Study conclusions and caveats: Only about 7.5-24% of top clones were detected in all five tumor regions.

Concerning this clonotype itself: The antigen remains unidentified.

This CDR3 spans 19 amino acids. Germline-derived CDR1 and CDR2 are GTSNPN and SVGIG (reference sequence). V was shortened by 4 bases and J by 1 base, with 23 bases between the two germline ends. Both RNA and DNA were isolated together from around 18-30 mg of bulk tissue that had not been sorted. Enrolled patients were chronically infected with HBV and treatment-naive. Total RNA amounting to approximately 460 ng was the source from which TCR beta cDNA was made with a constant-region primer. ARM-PCR, slightly modified, supplied the TCR beta libraries through three nested multiplex PCR rounds. Investigators reported that the first two PCR rounds, at about 11 cycles each, used TRBV1-TRBV30 forward primers with a C-beta reverse primer. Using its own MiXCR run on the multiplex PCR reads, TCRdb lists one record per CDR3 protein. The sample consists of some 94,000 distinct CDR3 sequences, more than 65% of them appearing once.

Sequenced input: liver tumor tissue from sampling region 5. As to subset: tumor region T5, tumor centre. The chain has TRBV30 and TRBJ2-6, with a tentative D call TRBD2 (7 bases). This receptor was obtained from a woman aged 55-69 years with primary liver carcinoma and hepatitis B virus infection. In nucleotides, the CDR3 is TGTGCCTGGACCAACGTGCGGGGGCCTACCCCATCTGGGGCCAACGTCCTGACTTTC. It specifies CAWTNVRGPTPSGANVLTF.